The following is a T cell receptor beta chain sequence with its context. No antigen is known for it. This entry is derived from a study of cytomegalovirus exposure and HLA in healthy donors. Study information: Unique TCR beta sequences numbering 95 million to 130 million came from around 180 million T cells in an earlier analysis.

In germline, CDR1 is SGHNT, CDR2 YENEEA. V lost 5 bases to trimming and J lost 5 bases; unmatched junction nucleotides: 13. CDR3 size: 16 residues. Broader study findings: Most sequenced TCRs were rare (though some public TCRs occurred in many donors).

It was with 60 Vbeta and 13 Jbeta primers that the PCR ran. The repertoire was sequenced with immunoSEQ multiplex PCR; TCRdb's copy has only in-frame clones and lacks some. The sample shows approximately 220,000 clones, 60% to 80% of them seen only once. This receptor was identified in a man between 18 and 29 years old in good health and CMV-seronegative. The material sequenced was PBMCs. The chain has TRBV11-3 and TRBJ2-7; TRBD1 matches 9 bases. The CDR3 bases are TGTGCCAGCAGCCTCCGGCCGGGACAGGGCTATGACGAGCAGTACTTC. This gives the protein CASSLRPGQGYDEQYF.